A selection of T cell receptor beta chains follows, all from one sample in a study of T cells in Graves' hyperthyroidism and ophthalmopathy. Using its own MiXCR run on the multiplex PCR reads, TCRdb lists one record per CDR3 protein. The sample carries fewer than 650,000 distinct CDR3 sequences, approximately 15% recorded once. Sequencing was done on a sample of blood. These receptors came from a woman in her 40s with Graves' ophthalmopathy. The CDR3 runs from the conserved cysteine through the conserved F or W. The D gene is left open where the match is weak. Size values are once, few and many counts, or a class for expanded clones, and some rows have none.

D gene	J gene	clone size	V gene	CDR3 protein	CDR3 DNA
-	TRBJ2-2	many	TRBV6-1	CASRLTQTGELFF	TGTGCCAGCAGACTGACACAGACCGGGGAGCTGTTTTTT
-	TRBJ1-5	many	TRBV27	CASSLSVHQPQHF	TGTGCCAGCAGTTTATCTGTGCATCAGCCCCAGCATTTT
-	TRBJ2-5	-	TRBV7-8	CASSLSSGDQSGETQYF	TGTGCCAGCAGCTTATCATCGGGGGACCAGAGCGGGGAGACCCAGTACTTC
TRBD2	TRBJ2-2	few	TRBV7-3	CAGSYPGTTNTGELFF	TGTGCCGGCAGCTACCCCGGGACTACGAACACCGGGGAGCTGTTTTTT
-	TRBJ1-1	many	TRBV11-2	CASSLYGGDGSEAFF	TGTGCCAGCAGCTTATATGGGGGGGATGGCTCTGAAGCTTTCTTT
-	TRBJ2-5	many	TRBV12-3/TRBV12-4	CASSFHGAQETQYF	TGTGCCAGCAGTTTCCATGGGGCCCAAGAGACCCAGTACTTC
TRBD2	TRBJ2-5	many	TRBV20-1	CSARDAQREVQETQYF	TGCAGTGCTAGAGATGCCCAGCGGGAGGTCCAAGAGACCCAGTACTTC
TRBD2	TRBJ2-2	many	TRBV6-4	CASSTLPGLGDTGELFF	TGTGCCAGCAGTACACTACCGGGACTAGGCGACACCGGGGAGCTGTTTTTT
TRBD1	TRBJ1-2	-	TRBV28	CASRTGQVYGYTF	TGTGCCAGCAGGACGGGACAGGTTTATGGCTACACCTTC
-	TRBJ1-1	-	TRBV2	CASSDRGSISEAFF	TGTGCCAGCAGTGATAGGGGGTCGATCAGTGAGGCTTTCTTT
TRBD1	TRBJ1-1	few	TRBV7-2	CASSLAGGEGAFF	TGTGCCAGCAGCTTAGCAGGGGGCGAGGGAGCTTTCTTT
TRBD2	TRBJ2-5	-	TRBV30	CAWSAGTSGMQTQYF	TGTGCCTGGAGTGCAGGGACTAGCGGGATGCAGACCCAGTACTTC
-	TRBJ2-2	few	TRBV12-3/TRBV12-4	CASPQVTGELFF	TGTGCCAGCCCGCAGGTCACCGGGGAGCTGTTTTTT
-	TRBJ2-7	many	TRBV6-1	CASSDPGSSLYEQYF	TGTGCCAGCAGCGACCCTGGTTCATCCCTCTACGAGCAGTACTTC
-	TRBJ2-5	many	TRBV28	CASSLTTGRETQYF	TGTGCCAGCAGCCTTACTACAGGGAGGGAGACCCAGTACTTC
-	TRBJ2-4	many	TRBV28	CASSLFSGFTKNIQYF	TGTGCCAGCAGTTTATTTTCAGGGTTTACCAAAAACATTCAGTACTTC
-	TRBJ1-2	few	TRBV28	CASSPSRGELYGYTF	TGTGCCAGCAGTCCTTCTCGGGGGGAACTCTATGGCTACACCTTC
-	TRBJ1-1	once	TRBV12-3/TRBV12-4	CASSSRDGLNTEAFF	TGTGCCAGCAGTTCTAGGGACGGCCTGAACACTGAAGCTTTCTTT
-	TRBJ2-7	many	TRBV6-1	CASSRLLQDEQYF	TGTGCCAGCAGTCGACTTCTACAAGACGAGCAGTACTTC
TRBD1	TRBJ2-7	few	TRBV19	CASRATGGSYEQYF	TGTGCCAGTAGGGCGACAGGGGGTTCCTACGAGCAGTACTTC
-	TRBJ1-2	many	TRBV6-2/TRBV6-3	CASSWALRGYTF	TGTGCCAGCAGTTGGGCGTTGAGGGGCTACACCTTC
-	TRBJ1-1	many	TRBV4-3	CASSLSGTRTEAFF	TGCGCCAGCAGCCTCTCGGGGACACGTACTGAAGCTTTCTTT
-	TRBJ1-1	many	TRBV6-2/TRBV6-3	CATYQRGGVRHTEAFF	TGTGCCACTTACCAGCGGGGGGGAGTGAGGCACACTGAAGCTTTCTTT
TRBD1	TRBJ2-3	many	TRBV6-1	CASIQGAWTDTQYF	TGTGCCAGCATCCAGGGGGCATGGACAGATACGCAGTATTTT
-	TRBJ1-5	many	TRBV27	CASSLGAGENQPQHF	TGTGCCAGCAGTTTAGGGGCAGGGGAGAATCAGCCCCAGCATTTT
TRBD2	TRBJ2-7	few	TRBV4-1	CASSSRTSGRPSYEQYF	TGCGCCAGCAGCTCGCGGACTAGCGGGAGGCCCTCCTACGAGCAGTACTTC
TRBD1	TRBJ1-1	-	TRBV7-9	CASSPRTGVITEAFF	TGTGCCAGCAGCCCCAGAACAGGGGTGATCACTGAAGCTTTCTTT
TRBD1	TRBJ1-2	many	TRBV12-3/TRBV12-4	CASSIQGARGGYTF	TGTGCCAGCAGTATACAGGGGGCGCGTGGGGGCTACACCTTC
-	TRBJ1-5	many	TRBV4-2	CASSQEGGDSNQPQHF	TGTGCCAGCAGCCAAGAAGGCGGCGATAGCAATCAGCCCCAGCATTTT
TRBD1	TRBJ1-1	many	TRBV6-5	CASSPRQGGRAEAFF	TGTGCCAGCAGTCCTCGACAGGGTGGGCGCGCTGAAGCTTTCTTT
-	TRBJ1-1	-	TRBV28	CASIAHTEAFF	TGTGCCAGTATCGCGCACACTGAAGCTTTCTTT
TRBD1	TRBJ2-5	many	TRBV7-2	CASSRTGTEGTQYF	TGTGCCAGCAGCCGAACAGGGACAGAAGGGACCCAGTACTTC
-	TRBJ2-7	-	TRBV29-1	CSVSTGEQYF	TGCAGCGTATCAACCGGGGAGCAGTACTTC
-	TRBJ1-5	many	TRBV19	CASSPNRVNQPQHF	TGTGCCAGTAGTCCAAACAGGGTGAATCAGCCCCAGCATTTT
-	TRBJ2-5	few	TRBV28	CASSGTYPQETQYF	TGTGCCAGCAGCGGGACATACCCTCAAGAGACCCAGTACTTC
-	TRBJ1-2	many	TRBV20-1	CSARPQGTYGYTF	TGCAGTGCTAGGCCCCAGGGCACCTATGGCTACACCTTC
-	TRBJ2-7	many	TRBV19	CASSPSVGGRHYEQYF	TGTGCCAGTAGTCCGTCGGTTGGCGGCCGCCACTACGAGCAGTACTTC
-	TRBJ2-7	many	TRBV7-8	CASSYETDLSYEQYF	TGTGCCAGCAGCTATGAGACTGATCTCTCCTACGAGCAGTACTTC
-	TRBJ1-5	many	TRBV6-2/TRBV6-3	CASSYQGDQPQHF	TGTGCCAGCAGTTACCAAGGGGATCAGCCCCAGCATTTT
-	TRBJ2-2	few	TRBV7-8	CASSKRFLDTGELFF	TGTGCCAGCTCTAAAAGGTTCCTTGACACCGGGGAGCTGTTTTTT
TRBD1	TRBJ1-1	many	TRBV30	CAWKRDRAMNTEAFF	TGTGCCTGGAAACGAGACAGGGCCATGAACACTGAAGCTTTCTTT
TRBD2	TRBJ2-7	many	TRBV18	CASSPMTSGSSEQYF	TGTGCCAGCTCACCCATGACTAGCGGGAGTTCCGAGCAGTACTTC